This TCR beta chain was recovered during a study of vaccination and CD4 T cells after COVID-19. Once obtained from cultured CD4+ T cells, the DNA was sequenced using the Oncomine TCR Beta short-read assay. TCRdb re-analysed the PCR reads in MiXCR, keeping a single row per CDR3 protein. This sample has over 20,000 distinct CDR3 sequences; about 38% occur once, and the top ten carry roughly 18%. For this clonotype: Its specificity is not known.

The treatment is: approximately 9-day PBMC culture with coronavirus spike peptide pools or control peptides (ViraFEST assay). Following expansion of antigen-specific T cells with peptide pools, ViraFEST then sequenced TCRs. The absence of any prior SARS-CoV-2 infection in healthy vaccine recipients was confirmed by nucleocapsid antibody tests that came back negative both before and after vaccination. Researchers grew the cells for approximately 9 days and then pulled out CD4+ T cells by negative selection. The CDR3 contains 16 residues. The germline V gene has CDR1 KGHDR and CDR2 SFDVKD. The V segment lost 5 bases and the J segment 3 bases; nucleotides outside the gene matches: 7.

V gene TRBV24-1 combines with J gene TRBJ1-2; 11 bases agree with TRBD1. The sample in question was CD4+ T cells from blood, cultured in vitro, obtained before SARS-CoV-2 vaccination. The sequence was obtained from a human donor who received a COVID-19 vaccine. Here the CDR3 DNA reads TGTGCCACCAGTGCCCTAGGACAGGGGGCTGACTATGGCTACACCTTC. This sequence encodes CATSALGQGADYGYTF.